This T cell receptor beta chain was observed in a study of cytomegalovirus exposure and HLA in healthy donors. The CDR3 contains 13 residues. The germline V gene encodes CDR1 SGDLS and CDR2 YYNGEE. The V end was cut by 7 bases, the J end by 2 bases, with 10 bases between. The PCR employed 60 Vbeta primers together with 13 Jbeta primers. TCRdb's table, derived via immunoSEQ multiplex PCR, lists solely in-frame clones and lacks some. The sample contains about 110,000 clones, 74% of which appear only once. To note about this clone: Distinct nucleotide sequences in the sample also encode this CDR3.

V gene TRBV9 combines with J gene TRBJ1-5; no firm D call. This TCR was recovered from a man over 45 in good health and CMV-seropositive. Source material: PBMCs. The CDR3 protein is CASGDRGNQPQHF. The CDR3 DNA is TGTGCCAGCGGCGATCGAGGCAATCAGCCCCAGCATTTT. Variable domain in full (rest from reference TRBV9 and TRBJ1-5): DSGVTQTPKHLITATGQRVTLRCSPRSGDLSVYWYQQSLDQGLQFLIQYYNGEERAKGNILERFSAQQFPDLHSELNLSSLELGDSALYFCASGDRGNQPQHFGDGTRLSIL.